Listed below are T cell receptor beta chains from one sample, sequenced in a study of CD8 T cells in ankylosing spondylitis. TCRdb reprocessed the 5' RACE reads via MiXCR and lists one record per CDR3 protein. Of 200,000 to 300,000 distinct CDR3 sequences detected, 30% to 40% appear once; the ten largest clones hold 4% to 5.5%. Sequences were obtained from blood, either unsorted or a sorted T cell fraction (not recorded which). The receptors were gathered from a male donor with ankylosing spondylitis or in good health (not recorded which). Both conserved end residues are part of each CDR3. Fields, in order: J gene, D gene, clone size, V gene, CDR3 length, CDR3 DNA, CDR3 protein. A D gene is named only where the DNA matches it firmly. Size is stated for part of the rows, as once, few or many counts, or as a class when the clone is expanded.

TRBJ1-2,.,few,TRBV24-1,13,TGTGCCACCAGTGATCCGGGAGTCTATGGCTACACCTTC,CATSDPGVYGYTF
TRBJ2-7,.,.,TRBV7-8,13,TGTGCCAGCAGCACAGTCATGAGCTACGAGCAGTACTTC,CASSTVMSYEQYF
TRBJ1-1,.,few,TRBV29-1,16,TGCAGCGCCCTAAGGATCCACACGACAGCGAACACTGAAGCTTTCTTT,CSALRIHTTANTEAFF
TRBJ2-1,TRBD2,.,TRBV5-1,16,TGCGCCAGCAGCGTGGGACTAGCGGGGGACGGGGATGAGCAGTTCTTC,CASSVGLAGDGDEQFF
TRBJ2-1,.,few,TRBV7-9,17,TGTGCCAGCAGCTCCCGACTAAACCCAATATCCTACAATGAGCAGTTCTTC,CASSSRLNPISYNEQFF
TRBJ1-1,.,few,TRBV5-1,14,TGCGCCAGCAGCTCGGACGGAATGAACACTGAAGCTTTCTTT,CASSSDGMNTEAFF
TRBJ2-7,.,many,TRBV20-1,14,TGCAGTGCTAGAGATCGGCACAGGGCCTACGAGCAGTACTTC,CSARDRHRAYEQYF
TRBJ1-1,.,.,TRBV6-1,16,TGTGCCAGCAGCCCACGTAAGGGGGTGAGGCGGACTGAAGCTTTCTTT,CASSPRKGVRRTEAFF
TRBJ2-5,TRBD1,.,TRBV11-2,14,TGTGCCAGCAGCTTGTCGACAGGGAGAGAGACCCAGTACTTC,CASSLSTGRETQYF
TRBJ2-7,.,few,TRBV29-1,12,TGCAGCGTTGAGGGCAGCTCCTACGAGCAGTACTTC,CSVEGSSYEQYF
TRBJ2-7,.,few,TRBV27,12,TGTGCCAGCAGTTCCTCGGGCTACGAGCAGTACTTC,CASSSSGYEQYF
TRBJ2-1,.,few,TRBV10-3,15,TGTGCCACGGGAACGGGGTCGAGCTCCTACAATGAGCAGTTCTTC,CATGTGSSSYNEQFF
TRBJ2-3,.,few,TRBV6-5,18,TGTGCCAGCAGTTTGTTGGGCGGTGCCTCCTATAGCACAGATACGCAGTATTTT,CASSLLGGASYSTDTQYF
TRBJ1-3,TRBD1,.,TRBV28,16,TGTGCCAGCAGTATGACCGGGACAGGGGTCGGAAACACCATATATTTT,CASSMTGTGVGNTIYF
TRBJ2-5,.,.,TRBV20-1,15,TGCAGTGCTATTTCGATGGGCAGGGTGCGGGAGACCCAGTACTTC,CSAISMGRVRETQYF
TRBJ2-5,.,.,TRBV10-2,15,TGCGCCAGCAGATCCGCAGGGTCCACTGGAGAGACCCAGTACTTC,CASRSAGSTGETQYF
TRBJ2-3,.,.,TRBV10-3,16,TGTGCCATCAGTGACGGGACTGAAGGTCTGGGGGATACGCAGTATTTT,CAISDGTEGLGDTQYF
TRBJ2-7,.,few,TRBV7-9,12,TGTGCCAGCAGCTCGCAGGGTGGTGAGCAGTACTTC,CASSSQGGEQYF
TRBJ2-3,TRBD2,many,TRBV29-1,13,TGCAGCGTTGATTTCAGGACTAGCGGGACGCAGTATTTT,CSVDFRTSGTQYF
TRBJ1-2,TRBD1,few,TRBV5-6,15,TGTGCCAGCAGCTTGTGGACAGGTCCTAACTATGGCTACACCTTC,CASSLWTGPNYGYTF
TRBJ2-7,.,.,TRBV12-3/TRBV12-4,11,TGTGCCAGCAGGGACTTTTACGAGCAGTACTTC,CASRDFYEQYF
TRBJ2-7,.,once,TRBV5-6,14,TGTGCCAGCAGCGAGGGACCTTCGGGCTACGAGCAGTACTTC,CASSEGPSGYEQYF